Each of the 7 T cell receptor beta chains below was sequenced from the same sample in a study of T cells after posttransplantation cyclophosphamide. Cyclophosphamide on days +3 and +4 followed busulfan-fludarabine conditioning and a marrow graft. Clones were read by immunoSEQ multiplex PCR, and TCRdb kept only the in-frame ones, dropping some. Singletons are absent from the sample, which has around 12,000 clones. The sequences come from PBMCs, collected after allogeneic stem cell transplant with posttransplant cyclophosphamide. The receptor set was obtained from a female patient in her 40s who received an allogeneic stem cell transplant from an unrelated donor, was CMV-positive, and had acute GVHD only. The graft donor may have given rise to some T cells.

This clone was observed a handful of times. This chain joins TRBV7-9 and TRBJ2-5; 7 nucleotides agree with TRBD1. CDR3 length: 14 residues. The junction had 7 bases not matched to a gene; V was cut back by 5 bases and J by 4 bases. Germline CDR1 reads SEHNR; CDR2 reads FQNEAQ (reference sequence). Here the CDR3 reads CASSPTTGSETQYF. The CDR3 DNA sequence: TGTGCCAGCAGCCCTACGACAGGGTCAGAGACCCAGTACTTC.

This clone showed up many times. The rearrangement uses TRBV11-1 and TRBJ2-3; 9 bases are a match to TRBD1. Per the germline V gene, CDR1 is SGHAT and CDR2 is FQDESV (reference sequence). Losses at the gene ends were 1 base for V and 2 bases for J; bases not matched to a gene: 4. The CDR3 spans 16 residues. For the CDR3, the DNA is TGTGCCAGCAGCTTAGGGGGGACAGGGTACACAGATACGCAGTATTTT. Its protein product is CASSLGGTGYTDTQYF.

In its sample, this clone was seen many times. The chain recombines TRBV2 with TRBJ2-5; D gene unclear. Per germline, CDR1 SNHLY and CDR2 FYNNEI. The CDR3 consists of 12 residues. V was clipped by 5 bases and J by 5 bases, with 9 bases between them. The CDR3 nucleotides read TGTGCCAGCAGTCTAGTAGTGGAGACCCAGTACTTC. Translation gives CASSLVVETQYF.

This clone was seen at least ten times. The chain has TRBV9 and TRBJ2-6, with D unclear. The CDR3 length is 18 residues. Germline V CDR1 and CDR2: SGDLS, YYNGEE. With 3 bases removed from V and 1 base from J, the gap between germline ends came to 17 bases. The CDR3 is CASSADMNFGSGANVLTF. In DNA, the CDR3 is TGTGCCAGCAGCGCCGACATGAATTTTGGGTCTGGGGCCAACGTCCTGACTTTC.

Ten or more counts support this clone. The CDR3 nucleotides are TGTGCCAGCAGCTTAGCGGCGACATCTCAAGAGACCCAGTACTTC. The encoded protein is CASSLAATSQETQYF. The chain has TRBV7-2 and TRBJ2-5; no clear D. The CDR3 is 15 residues long. Per the germline V gene, CDR1 is SGHTA and CDR2 is FQGNSA. V gave up 0 bases and J gave up 2 bases, with 10 bases separating them.

In this sample, this clone turned up many times. The chain has TRBV6-9 and TRBJ2-4, with no clear D. CDR1 MNHGY and CDR2 SVAAGI come from the germline V gene. The CDR3 sequence is 13 residues long. Trimming left V 6 bases short and J 0 bases short, with 6 bases between. This CDR3 reads CASRRLAKNIQYF. DNA of the CDR3: TGTGCCAGCAGGAGACTAGCCAAAAACATTCAGTACTTC.

In its sample, this clone was seen many times. The germline gene is not matched at one end of the junction; a read error may be the cause. The chain has TRBV7-7 and TRBJ2-1; 10 positions match TRBD1. The CDR3 totals 15 residues. From germline, CDR1 is SSHAT and CDR2 FNYEAQ (reference sequence). In nucleotides, the CDR3 is TGTGCTAGCAGCTTGGACAGGGGGATGTCCAATGAGCAGTTCTTC. Protein product: CASSLDRGMSNEQFF.